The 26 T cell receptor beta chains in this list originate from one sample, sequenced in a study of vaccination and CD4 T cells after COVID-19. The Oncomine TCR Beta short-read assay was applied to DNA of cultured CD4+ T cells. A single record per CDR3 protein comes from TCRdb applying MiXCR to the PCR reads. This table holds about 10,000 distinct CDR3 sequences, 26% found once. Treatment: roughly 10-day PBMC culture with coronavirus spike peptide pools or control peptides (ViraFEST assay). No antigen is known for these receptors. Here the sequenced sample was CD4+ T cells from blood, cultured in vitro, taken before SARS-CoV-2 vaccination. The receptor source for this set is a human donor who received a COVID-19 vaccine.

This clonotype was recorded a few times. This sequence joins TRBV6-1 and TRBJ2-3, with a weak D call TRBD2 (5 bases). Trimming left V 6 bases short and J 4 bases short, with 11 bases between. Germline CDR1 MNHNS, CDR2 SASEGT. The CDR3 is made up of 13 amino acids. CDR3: CASRSREADTQYF. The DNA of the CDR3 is TGTGCCAGCAGATCCCGGGAAGCAGATACGCAGTATTTT.

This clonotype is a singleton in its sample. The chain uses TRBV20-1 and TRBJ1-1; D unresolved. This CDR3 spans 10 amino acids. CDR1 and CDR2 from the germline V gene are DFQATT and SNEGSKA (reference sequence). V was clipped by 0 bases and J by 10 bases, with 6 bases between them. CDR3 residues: CSARDSGAFF. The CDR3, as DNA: TGCAGTGCTAGAGATTCTGGAGCTTTCTTT.

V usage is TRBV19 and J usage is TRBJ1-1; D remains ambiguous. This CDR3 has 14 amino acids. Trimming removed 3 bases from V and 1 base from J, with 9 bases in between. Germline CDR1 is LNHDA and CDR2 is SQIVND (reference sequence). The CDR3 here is CASSISGENTEAFF. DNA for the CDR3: TGTGCCAGTAGTATCAGTGGGGAGAACACTGAAGCTTTCTTT.

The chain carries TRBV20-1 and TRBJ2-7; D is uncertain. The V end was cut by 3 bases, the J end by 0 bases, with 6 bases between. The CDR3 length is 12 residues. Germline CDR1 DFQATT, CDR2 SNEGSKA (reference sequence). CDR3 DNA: TGCAGTGCTAGTCGGAGCTCCTACGAGCAGTACTTC. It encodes CSASRSSYEQYF.

CDR3 amino acids: CSARRLAGASYNEQFF. The CDR3 DNA reads TGCAGTGCTAGAAGACTAGCGGGGGCCTCCTACAATGAGCAGTTCTTC. This sequence joins TRBV20-1 and TRBJ2-1; 12 bases align to TRBD2. The CDR3 length is 16 residues. V dropped 2 bases and J dropped 0; count of bases not matched to a gene: 2. Germline V gene data show CDR1 as DFQATT and CDR2 as SNEGSKA (reference sequence).

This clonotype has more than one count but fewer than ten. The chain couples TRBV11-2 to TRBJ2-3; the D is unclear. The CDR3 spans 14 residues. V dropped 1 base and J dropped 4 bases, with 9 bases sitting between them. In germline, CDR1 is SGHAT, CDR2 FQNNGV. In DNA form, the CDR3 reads TGTGCCAGCAGCTTAGTTACGGATGCAGATACGCAGTATTTT. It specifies CASSLVTDADTQYF.

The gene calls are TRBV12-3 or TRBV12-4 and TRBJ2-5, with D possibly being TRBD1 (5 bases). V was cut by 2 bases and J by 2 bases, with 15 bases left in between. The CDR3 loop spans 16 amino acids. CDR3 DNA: TGTGCCAGCAGTTTAAGGCCAGGGTCTACTCAAGAGACCCAGTACTTC. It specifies CASSLRPGSTQETQYF.

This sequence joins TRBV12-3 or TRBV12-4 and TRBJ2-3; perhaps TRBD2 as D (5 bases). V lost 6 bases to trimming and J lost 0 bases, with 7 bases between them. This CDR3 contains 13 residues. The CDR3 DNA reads TGTGCCAGCAGGCCGGGGAGCACAGATACGCAGTATTTT. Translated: CASRPGSTDTQYF.

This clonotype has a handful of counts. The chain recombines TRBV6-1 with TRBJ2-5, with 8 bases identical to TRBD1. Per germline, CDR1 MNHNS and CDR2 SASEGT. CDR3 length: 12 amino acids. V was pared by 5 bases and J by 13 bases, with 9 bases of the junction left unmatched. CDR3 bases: TGTGCCAGCAGTCACGGGACAGGTGCCCCGTACTTC. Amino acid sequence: CASSHGTGAPYF.

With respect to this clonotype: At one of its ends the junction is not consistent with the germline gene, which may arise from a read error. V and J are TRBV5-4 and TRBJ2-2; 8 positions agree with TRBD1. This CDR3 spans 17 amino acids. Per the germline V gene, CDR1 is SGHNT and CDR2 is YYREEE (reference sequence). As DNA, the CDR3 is TGTGCCAGCAGCCTGGGACAGGATGGCTGGGGAGCCGGGGAGCCGTTTTTT. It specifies CASSLGQDGWGAGEPFF.

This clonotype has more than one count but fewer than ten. As DNA, the CDR3 is TGTGCCAGCAGTTTAACGGGAACTGAAGCTTTCTTT. Its translation is CASSLTGTEAFF. The chain has TRBV12-3 or TRBV12-4 and TRBJ1-1; D is ambiguous. This CDR3 is 12 amino acids long. The V end was cut by 2 bases, the J end by 5 bases, with 6 bases between.

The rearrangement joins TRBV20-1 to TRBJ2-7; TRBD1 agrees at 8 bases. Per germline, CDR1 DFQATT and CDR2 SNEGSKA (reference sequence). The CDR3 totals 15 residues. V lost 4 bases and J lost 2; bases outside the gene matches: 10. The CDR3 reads CSAKRPGTGTYEQYF. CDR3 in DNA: TGCAGTGCTAAGAGACCCGGGACAGGAACCTACGAGCAGTACTTC.

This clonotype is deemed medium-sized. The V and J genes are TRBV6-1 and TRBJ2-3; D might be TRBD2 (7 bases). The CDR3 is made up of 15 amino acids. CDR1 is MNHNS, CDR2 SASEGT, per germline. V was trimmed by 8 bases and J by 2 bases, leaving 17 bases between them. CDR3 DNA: TGTGCCAGCGGGGGGGCGAGCGGCTCCACAGATACGCAGTATTTT. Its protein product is CASGGASGSTDTQYF.

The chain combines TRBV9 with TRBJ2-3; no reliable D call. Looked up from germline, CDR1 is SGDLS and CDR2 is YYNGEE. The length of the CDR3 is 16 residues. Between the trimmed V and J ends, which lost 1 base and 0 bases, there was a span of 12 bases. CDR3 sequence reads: CASSVLGLDSTDTQYF. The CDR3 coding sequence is TGTGCCAGCAGCGTATTAGGGCTCGATAGCACAGATACGCAGTATTTT.

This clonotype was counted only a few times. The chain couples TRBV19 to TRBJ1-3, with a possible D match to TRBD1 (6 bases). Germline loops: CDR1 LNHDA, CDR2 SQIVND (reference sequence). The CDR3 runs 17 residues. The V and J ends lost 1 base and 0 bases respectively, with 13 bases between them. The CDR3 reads CASSIAGVTSSGNTIYF. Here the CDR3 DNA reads TGTGCCAGTAGTATAGCAGGGGTCACCTCCTCTGGAAACACCATATATTTT. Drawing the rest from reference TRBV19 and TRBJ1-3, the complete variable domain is DGGITQSPKYLFRKEGQNVTLSCEQNLNHDAMYWYRQDPGQGLRLIYYSQIVNDFQKGDIAEGYSVSREKKESFPLTVTSAQKNPTAFYLCASSIAGVTSSGNTIYFGEGSWLTVV.

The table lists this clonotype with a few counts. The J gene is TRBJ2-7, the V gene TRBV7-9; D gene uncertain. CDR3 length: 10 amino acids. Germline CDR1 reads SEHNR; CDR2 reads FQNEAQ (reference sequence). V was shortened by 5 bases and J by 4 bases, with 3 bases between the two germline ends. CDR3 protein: CASSRYEQYF. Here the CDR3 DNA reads TGTGCCAGCAGCCGGTACGAGCAGTACTTC.

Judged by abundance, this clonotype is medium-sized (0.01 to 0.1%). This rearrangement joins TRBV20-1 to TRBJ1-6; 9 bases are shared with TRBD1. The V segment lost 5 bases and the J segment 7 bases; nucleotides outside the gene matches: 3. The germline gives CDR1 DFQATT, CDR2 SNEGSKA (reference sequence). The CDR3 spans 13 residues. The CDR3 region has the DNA TGCAGTGCTCCCGGGACAGGGAATTCACCCCTCCACTTT. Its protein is CSAPGTGNSPLHF.

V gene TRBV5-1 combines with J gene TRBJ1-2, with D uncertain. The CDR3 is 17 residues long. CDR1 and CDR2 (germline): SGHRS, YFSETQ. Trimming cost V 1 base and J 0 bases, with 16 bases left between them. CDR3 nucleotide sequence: TGCGCCAGCAGCTTGTTAATGGTAGGAGAAGCTAACTATGGCTACACCTTC. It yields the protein CASSLLMVGEANYGYTF.

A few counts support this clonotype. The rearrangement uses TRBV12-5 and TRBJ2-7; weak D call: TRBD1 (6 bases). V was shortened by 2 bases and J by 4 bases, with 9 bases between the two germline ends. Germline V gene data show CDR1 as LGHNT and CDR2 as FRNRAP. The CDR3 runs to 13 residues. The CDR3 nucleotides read TGTGCTAGTGGTTTGCAGCAGGGGTACGAGCAGTACTTC. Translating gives CASGLQQGYEQYF.

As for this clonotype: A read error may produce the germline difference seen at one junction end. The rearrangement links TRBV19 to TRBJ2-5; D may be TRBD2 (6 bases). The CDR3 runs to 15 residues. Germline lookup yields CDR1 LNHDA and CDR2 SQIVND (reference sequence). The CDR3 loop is CASSISTSVQEPQYF. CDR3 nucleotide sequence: TGTGCCAGTAGTATCTCGACTAGTGTACAAGAGCCCCAGTACTTC.

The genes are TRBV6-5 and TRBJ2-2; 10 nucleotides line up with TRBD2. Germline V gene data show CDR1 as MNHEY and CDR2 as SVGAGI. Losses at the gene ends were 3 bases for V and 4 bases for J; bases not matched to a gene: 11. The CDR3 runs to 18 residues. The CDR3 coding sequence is TGTGCCAGCAGTTATTCGATACAGCGGGGGGGCGGCACCGGGGAGCTGTTTTTT. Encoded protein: CASSYSIQRGGGTGELFF.

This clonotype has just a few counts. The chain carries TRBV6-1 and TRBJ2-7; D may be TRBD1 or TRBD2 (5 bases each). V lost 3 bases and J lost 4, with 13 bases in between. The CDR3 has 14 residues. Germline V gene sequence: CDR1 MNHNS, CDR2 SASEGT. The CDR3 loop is CASSEIRDGYEQYF. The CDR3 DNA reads TGTGCCAGCAGTGAGATCCGGGACGGATACGAGCAGTACTTC.

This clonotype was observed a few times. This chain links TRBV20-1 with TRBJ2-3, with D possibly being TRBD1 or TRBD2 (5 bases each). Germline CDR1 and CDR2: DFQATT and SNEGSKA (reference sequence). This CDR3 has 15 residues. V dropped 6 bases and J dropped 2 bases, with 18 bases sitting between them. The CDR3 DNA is TGCAGTGCGACTCCGGGACGACGACTCACAGATACGCAGTATTTT. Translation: CSATPGRRLTDTQYF.

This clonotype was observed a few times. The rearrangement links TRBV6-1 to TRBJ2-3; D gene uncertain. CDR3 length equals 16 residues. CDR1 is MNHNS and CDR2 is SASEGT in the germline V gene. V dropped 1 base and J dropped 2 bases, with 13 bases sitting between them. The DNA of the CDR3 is TGTGCCAGCAGTGAAGAGAGACCCTCCCTCACAGATACGCAGTATTTT. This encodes CASSEERPSLTDTQYF.

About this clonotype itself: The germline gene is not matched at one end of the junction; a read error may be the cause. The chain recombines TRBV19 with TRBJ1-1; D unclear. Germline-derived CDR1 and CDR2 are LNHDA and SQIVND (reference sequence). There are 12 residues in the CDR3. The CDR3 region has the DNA TGTGCCAGTAGAATAGATCGGACTGAAGCTTTCTTT. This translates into CASRIDRTEAFF. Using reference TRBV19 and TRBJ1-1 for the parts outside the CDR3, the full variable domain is DGGITQSPKYLFRKEGQNVTLSCEQNLNHDAMYWYRQDPGQGLRLIYYSQIVNDFQKGDIAEGYSVSREKKESFPLTVTSAQKNPTAFYLCASRIDRTEAFFGQGTRLTVV.

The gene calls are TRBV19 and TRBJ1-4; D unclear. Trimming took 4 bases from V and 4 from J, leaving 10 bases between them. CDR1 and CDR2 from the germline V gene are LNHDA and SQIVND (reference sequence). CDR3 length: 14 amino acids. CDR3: CASSSGRLNEKLFF. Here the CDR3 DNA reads TGTGCCAGTAGTAGTGGCCGTCTTAATGAAAAACTGTTTTTT. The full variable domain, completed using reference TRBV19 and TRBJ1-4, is DGGITQSPKYLFRKEGQNVTLSCEQNLNHDAMYWYRQDPGQGLRLIYYSQIVNDFQKGDIAEGYSVSREKKESFPLTVTSAQKNPTAFYLCASSSGRLNEKLFFGSGTQLSVL.